The T cell receptor (beta chain) described here comes from a study of cytotoxic CD8 clonotypes in ibrutinib-treated CLL. Notes on the study in general: Under treatment, the uncommon public clonotypes either contracted or remained stable. At ibrutinib response, clonality increased, and at progression it declined back toward baseline. Baseline clonality exceeded age-matched healthy donors and tracked circulating CD8+ T-cell counts.

This clone turned up a few times. Its antigen is still unknown. J gave up 1 base and V 7 bases, and 3 bases lay outside the gene matches. This CDR3 has 12 amino acids. Per the germline V gene, CDR1 is SQVTM and CDR2 is ANQGSEA. Libraries were prepared by immunoSEQ multiplex PCR; TCRdb keeps only in-frame clonotypes and omits some of them. The data show 30,000 to 35,000 clones, with approximately 69% seen just once and around a quarter held by the top ten. Material: PBMCs, obtained before ibrutinib treatment. The receptor was derived from a human donor with chronic lymphocytic leukemia. The chain combines TRBV29-1 with TRBJ2-7; 8 nucleotides align to TRBD1. The CDR3 protein is CSGRTGSYEQYF. The CDR3 bases are TGCAGCGGCCGGACAGGGTCCTACGAGCAGTACTTC.